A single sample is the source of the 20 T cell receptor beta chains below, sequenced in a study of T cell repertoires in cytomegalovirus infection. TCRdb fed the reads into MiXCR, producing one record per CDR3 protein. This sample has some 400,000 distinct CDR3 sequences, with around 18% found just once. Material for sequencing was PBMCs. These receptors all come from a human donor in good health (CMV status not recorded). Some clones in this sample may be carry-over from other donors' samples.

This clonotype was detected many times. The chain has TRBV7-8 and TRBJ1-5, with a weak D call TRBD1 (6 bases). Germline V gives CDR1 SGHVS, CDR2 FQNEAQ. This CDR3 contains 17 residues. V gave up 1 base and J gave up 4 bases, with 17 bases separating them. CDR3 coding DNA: TGTGCCAGCAGCTTAGGGGTCAGGGGACCCCTAAATCAGCCCCAGCATTTT. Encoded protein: CASSLGVRGPLNQPQHF.

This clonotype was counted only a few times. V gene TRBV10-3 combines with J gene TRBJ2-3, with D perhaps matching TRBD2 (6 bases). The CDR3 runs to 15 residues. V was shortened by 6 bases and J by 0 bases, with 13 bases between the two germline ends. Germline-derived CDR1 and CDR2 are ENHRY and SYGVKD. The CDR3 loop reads CAISGRGSSTDTQYF. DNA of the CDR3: TGTGCCATCAGCGGTCGGGGGTCCAGCACAGATACGCAGTATTTT.

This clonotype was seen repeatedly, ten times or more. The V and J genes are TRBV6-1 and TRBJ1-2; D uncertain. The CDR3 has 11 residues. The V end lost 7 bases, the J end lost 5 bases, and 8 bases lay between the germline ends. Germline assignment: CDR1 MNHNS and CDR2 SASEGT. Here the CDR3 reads CASKFKYGYTF. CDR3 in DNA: TGTGCCAGCAAGTTCAAATATGGCTACACCTTC.

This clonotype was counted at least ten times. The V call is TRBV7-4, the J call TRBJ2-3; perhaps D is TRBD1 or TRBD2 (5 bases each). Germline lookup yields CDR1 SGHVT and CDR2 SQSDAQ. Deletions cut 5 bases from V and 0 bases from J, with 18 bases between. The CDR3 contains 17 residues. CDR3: CASSGHVLGDSTDTQYF. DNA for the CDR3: TGTGCCAGCAGCGGACACGTCCTGGGGGATAGCACAGATACGCAGTATTTT.

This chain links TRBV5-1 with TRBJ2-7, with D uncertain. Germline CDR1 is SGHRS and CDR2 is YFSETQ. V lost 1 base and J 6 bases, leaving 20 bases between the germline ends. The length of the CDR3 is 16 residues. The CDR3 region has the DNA TGCGCCAGCAGCTTGAGCCCAAATGCGGCGTGGGCCGAGCAGTACTTC. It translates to CASSLSPNAAWAEQYF.

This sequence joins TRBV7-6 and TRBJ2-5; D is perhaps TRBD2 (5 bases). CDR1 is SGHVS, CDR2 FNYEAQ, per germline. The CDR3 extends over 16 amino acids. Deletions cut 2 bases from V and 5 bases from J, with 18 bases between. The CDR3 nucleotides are TGTGCCAGCAGCTTATTAACTGACTACCGCATGGAGACCCAGTACTTC. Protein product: CASSLLTDYRMETQYF. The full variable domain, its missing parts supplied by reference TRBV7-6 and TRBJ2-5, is GAGVSQSPRYKVTKRGQDVALRCDPISGHVSLYWYRQALGQGPEFLTYFNYEAQQDKSGLPNDRFSAERPEGSISTLTIQRTEQRDSAMYRCASSLLTDYRMETQYFGPGTRLLVL.

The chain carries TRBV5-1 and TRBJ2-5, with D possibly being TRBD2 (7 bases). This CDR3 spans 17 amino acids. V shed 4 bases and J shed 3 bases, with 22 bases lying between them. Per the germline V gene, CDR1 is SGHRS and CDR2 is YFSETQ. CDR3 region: CASSPGSGGGVKETQYF. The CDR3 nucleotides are TGCGCCAGCAGCCCGGGTTCGGGCGGGGGCGTTAAAGAGACCCAGTACTTC. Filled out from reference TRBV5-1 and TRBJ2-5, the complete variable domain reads KAGVTQTPRYLIKTRGQQVTLSCSPISGHRSVSWYQQTPGQGLQFLFEYFSETQRNKGNFPGRFSGRQFSNSRSEMNVSTLELGDSALYLCASSPGSGGGVKETQYFGPGTRLLVL.

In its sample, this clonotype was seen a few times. CDR3: CASSFELGYNEQFF. CDR3 coding DNA: TGCGCCAGCAGCTTTGAGCTCGGCTACAATGAGCAGTTCTTC. The chain uses TRBV5-1 and TRBJ2-1; D unresolved. Germline CDR1 SGHRS, CDR2 YFSETQ. This CDR3 has 14 amino acids. V lost 2 bases to trimming and J lost 3 bases, with 9 bases between them.

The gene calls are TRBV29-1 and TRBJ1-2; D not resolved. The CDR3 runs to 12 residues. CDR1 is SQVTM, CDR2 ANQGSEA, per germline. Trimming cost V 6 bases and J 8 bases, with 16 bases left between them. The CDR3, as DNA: TGCAGCGTGGCCACCCGAGAGGGAGGCTACACCTTC. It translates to CSVATREGGYTF.

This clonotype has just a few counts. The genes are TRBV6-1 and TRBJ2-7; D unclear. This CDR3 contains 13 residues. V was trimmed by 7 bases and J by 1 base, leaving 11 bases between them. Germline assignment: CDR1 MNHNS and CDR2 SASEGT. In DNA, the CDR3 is TGTGCCAGCAACGGGCGGAGTTCCTACGAGCAGTACTTC. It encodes CASNGRSSYEQYF.

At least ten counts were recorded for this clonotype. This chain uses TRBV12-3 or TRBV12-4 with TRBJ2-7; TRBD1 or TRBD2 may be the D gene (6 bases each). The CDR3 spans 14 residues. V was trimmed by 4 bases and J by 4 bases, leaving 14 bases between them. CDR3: CASSWGGGGYEQYF. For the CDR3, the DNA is TGTGCCAGCAGTTGGGGCGGAGGGGGATACGAGCAGTACTTC.

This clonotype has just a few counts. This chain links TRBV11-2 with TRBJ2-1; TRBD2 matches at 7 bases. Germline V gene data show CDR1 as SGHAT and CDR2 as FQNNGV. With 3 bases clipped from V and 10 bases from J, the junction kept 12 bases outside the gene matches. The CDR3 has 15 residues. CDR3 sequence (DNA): TGTGCCAGCAGCTTGGGAGCGGGGAGATCTCTAGAGCAGTTCTTC. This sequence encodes CASSLGAGRSLEQFF.

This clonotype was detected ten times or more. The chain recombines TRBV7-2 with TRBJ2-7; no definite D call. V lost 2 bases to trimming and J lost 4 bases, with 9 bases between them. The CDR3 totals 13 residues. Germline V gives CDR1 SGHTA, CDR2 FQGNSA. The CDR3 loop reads CASSLSFRYEQYF. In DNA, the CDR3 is TGTGCCAGCAGCTTAAGCTTTCGGTACGAGCAGTACTTC.

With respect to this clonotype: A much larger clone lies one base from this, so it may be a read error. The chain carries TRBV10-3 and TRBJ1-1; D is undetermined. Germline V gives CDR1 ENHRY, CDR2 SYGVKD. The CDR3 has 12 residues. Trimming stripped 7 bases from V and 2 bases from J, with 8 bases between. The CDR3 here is CAIIGQNTEAFF. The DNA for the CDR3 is TGTGCCATCATTGGTCAAAACACTGAAGCTTTCTTT.

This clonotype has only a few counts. CDR3 nucleotide sequence: TGTGCCAGTTCGGGACGGCGGATAAGGAATACGCAGTATTTT. Its protein product is CASSGRRIRNTQYF. This chain connects TRBV28 to TRBJ2-3, with D perhaps being TRBD1 or TRBD2 (5 bases each). This CDR3 has 14 amino acids. Trimming cost V 9 bases and J 7 bases, with 20 bases left between them. Germline CDR1 MDHEN, CDR2 SYDVKM.

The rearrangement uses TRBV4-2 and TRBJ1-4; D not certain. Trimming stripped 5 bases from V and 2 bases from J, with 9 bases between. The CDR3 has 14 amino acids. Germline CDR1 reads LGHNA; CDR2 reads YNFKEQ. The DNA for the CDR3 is TGTGCCAGCAGCATCGACAAGACTAATGAAAAACTGTTTTTT. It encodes CASSIDKTNEKLFF.

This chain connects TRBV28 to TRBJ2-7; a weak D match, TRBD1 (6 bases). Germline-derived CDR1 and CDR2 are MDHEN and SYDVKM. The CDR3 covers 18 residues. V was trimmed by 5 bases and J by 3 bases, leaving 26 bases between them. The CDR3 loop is CASSPNGADSGYRYEQYF. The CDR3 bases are TGTGCCAGCAGTCCCAACGGGGCGGACAGCGGATATCGCTACGAGCAGTACTTC.

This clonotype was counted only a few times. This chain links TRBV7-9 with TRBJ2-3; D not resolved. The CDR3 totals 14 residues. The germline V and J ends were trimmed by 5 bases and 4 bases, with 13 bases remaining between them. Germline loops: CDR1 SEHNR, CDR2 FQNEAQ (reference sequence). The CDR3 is CASSIGPRPDTQYF. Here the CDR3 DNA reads TGTGCCAGCAGCATCGGACCTAGGCCAGATACGCAGTATTTT.

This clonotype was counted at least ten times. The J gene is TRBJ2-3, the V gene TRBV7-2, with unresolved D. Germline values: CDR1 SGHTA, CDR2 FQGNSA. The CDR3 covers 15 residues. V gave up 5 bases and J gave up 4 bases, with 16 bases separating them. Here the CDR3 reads CASSPYGRWADTQYF. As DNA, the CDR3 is TGTGCCAGCAGCCCCTACGGACGATGGGCAGATACGCAGTATTTT. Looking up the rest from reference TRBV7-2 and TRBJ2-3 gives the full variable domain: GAGVSQSPSNKVTEKGKDVELRCDPISGHTALYWYRQSLGQGLEFLIYFQGNSAPDKSGLPSDRFSAERTGGSVSTLTIQRTQQEDSAVYLCASSPYGRWADTQYFGPGTRLTVL.

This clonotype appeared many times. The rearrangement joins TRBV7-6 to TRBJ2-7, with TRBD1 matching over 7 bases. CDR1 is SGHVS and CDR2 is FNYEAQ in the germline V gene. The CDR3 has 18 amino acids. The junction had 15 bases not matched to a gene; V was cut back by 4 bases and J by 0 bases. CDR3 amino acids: CASSSSRPNRGVSYEQYF. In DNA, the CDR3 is TGTGCCAGCAGCTCTAGCCGGCCAAACAGGGGAGTCTCCTACGAGCAGTACTTC. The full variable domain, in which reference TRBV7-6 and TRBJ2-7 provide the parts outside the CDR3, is GAGVSQSPRYKVTKRGQDVALRCDPISGHVSLYWYRQALGQGPEFLTYFNYEAQQDKSGLPNDRFSAERPEGSISTLTIQRTEQRDSAMYRCASSSSRPNRGVSYEQYFGPGTRLTVT.